The entry below gives a single TCR beta chain sequence along with its context. From germline, CDR1 is MDHEN and CDR2 SYDVKM. Deletions cut 6 bases from V and 2 bases from J, with 16 bases between. The CDR3 extends over 15 amino acids. Produced via immunoSEQ multiplex PCR; TCRdb's table is partial and in-frame only. The repertoire holds about 180,000 clones, with 85% to 90% as singletons. This entry belongs to a study of control samples from healthy donors and cancer patients. This chain links TRBV28 with TRBJ1-2, with D perhaps TRBD1 (5 bases). This receptor was taken from a woman aged 45-65 years in good health. Sequences were obtained from blood. Here the CDR3 reads CASSLTPGQNYGYTF. The CDR3 coding sequence is TGTGCCAGCAGCCTCACCCCAGGGCAAAACTATGGCTACACCTTC.